The clone carrying this T cell receptor (beta chain) was observed a few times. This sample stems from a study of regulatory T cells in long-lasting Graves disease. Study information: The definition of persistent Graves' disease was over 5 years of antithyroid drugs with positive TSH receptor antibodies.

Germline-derived CDR1 and CDR2 are SEHNR and FQNEAQ (reference sequence). V shed 2 bases and J shed 2 bases, with 7 bases lying between them. The CDR3 is 14 amino acids. As for time point: persistent/refractory GD, antithyroid drugs over 5 years with positive TRAb. Extracted RNA from PBMCs served as the source of the TCR library. Both iRepertoire HTBI primers and Arm-PCR of CDR3 regions were used to build the TCR beta libraries. In the original processing: Identified across the samples were around 62 TRBV segments and more than twelve TRBJ segments. TCRdb analysed the multiplex PCR reads with MiXCR anew, one entry per CDR3 protein. These V and J calls rely on TCRdb rather than the paper's analysis. This sample has 350,000 to 450,000 distinct CDR3 sequences, with more than 20% found just once.

Sample: peripheral blood mononuclear cells (PBMCs), taken when the disease was refractory, from a patient treated with antithyroid drugs. The V gene is TRBV7-9, the J gene TRBJ2-4; D gene ambiguous. This TCR was recovered from a middle-aged woman with Graves disease. The CDR3 here is CASSLPVSKNIQYF. The CDR3 nucleotides are TGTGCCAGCAGCTTACCAGTGTCCAAAAACATTCAGTACTTC.